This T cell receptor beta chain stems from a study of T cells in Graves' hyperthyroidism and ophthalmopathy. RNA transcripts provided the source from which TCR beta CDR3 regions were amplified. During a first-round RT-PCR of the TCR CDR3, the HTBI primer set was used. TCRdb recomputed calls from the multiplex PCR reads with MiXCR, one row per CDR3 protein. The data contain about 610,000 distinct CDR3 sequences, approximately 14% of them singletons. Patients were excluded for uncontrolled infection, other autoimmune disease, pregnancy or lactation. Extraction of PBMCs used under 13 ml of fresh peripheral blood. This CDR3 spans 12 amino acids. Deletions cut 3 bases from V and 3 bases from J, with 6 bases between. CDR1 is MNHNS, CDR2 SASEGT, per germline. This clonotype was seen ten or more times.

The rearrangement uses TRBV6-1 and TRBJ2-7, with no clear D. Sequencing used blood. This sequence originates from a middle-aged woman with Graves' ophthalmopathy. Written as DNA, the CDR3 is TGTGCCAGCAGTGAGCGGAGCTACGAGCAGTACTTC. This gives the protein CASSERSYEQYF.